This TCR beta chain was sequenced for a study of blood T cell repertoires in COVID-19 (dated by TCRdb to 2018 to 2020). Study-wide context: Samples covering the acute and convalescent phases of COVID-19 were provided by collaborators in the United States, Italy and Spain. The prospective study material was composed of cDNA or gDNA derived from T cells, B-cell-depleted T cells, or PBMCs. The dataset comprised deeply sampled blood TCRbeta repertoires from subjects exposed to, actively infected with, or recovered from COVID-19. The repertoires were released in a freely available public database intended as a resource for research on the immune response to SARS-CoV-2. The samples were drawn from the first 160 participants of the ongoing ImmuneRACE study and from under 1,500 subjects provided by 6 global collaborators. The sample metadata nearly always contained a de-identified subject ID, COVID-19 status, age in years and sex. HLA class I and class II types, where available, came from metadata supplied by the sample provider rather than from assay-based typing. General conclusions and limits of the study: The quantity of clinical and demographic metadata differed by source and by participant and was supplied without curation.

The CDR3 measures 13 amino acids from cysteine to phenylalanine. The only DNA kept is the CDR3, 39 bases in frame from the first base. The germline V gene (reference sequence) specifies LNHDA as CDR1 and SQIVND as CDR2. V is shortened by 3 bases, J by 0 bases, and the region joining them spans 5 bases. Concerning this clone: Its antigen is not yet known. Base quality data are lacking; no much larger clone is found one base away.

Whole blood was collected in K2EDTA tubes by collaborating institutions according to the institutions' own protocols. For TCRbeta analysis, collaborators shipped samples as frozen whole blood, isolated PBMCs, or DNA extracted from either of those sample types. The immunoSEQ Assay, a bias-controlled multiplex PCR, was used to amplify TCRbeta CDR3 regions from genomic DNA. The source study handled its data this way. Nucleated cell counts per sample were estimated from amplification of reference gene primers within the assay. Sequence reads were collapsed and filtered to measure the absolute abundance of every unique TCRbeta CDR3 rearrangement. For each sample, productive Simpson clonality was calculated as the square root of Simpson's diversity index across productive rearrangements. Drawn from immuneACCESS, this table holds only the in-frame rearrangements with V and J called that TCRdb kept. Clones are partly lost; checked studies trace under half to an unresolved V gene and leave the rest unexplained. V, J and clone size derive from that table, while D and trimming were established from the DNA sequence. For this sample there are about 200,000 clones; about 90% appear just once. The ten largest clones capture 1.9% of the sample.

The specimen was peripheral blood. The chain joins TRBV19 to TRBJ1-1, with no D gene named confidently. The source of this sequence is a man in his forties with active or convalescent COVID-19. Read as DNA, the sequence is TGTGCCAGTAGTATTTATATGAACACTGAAGCTTTCTTT. Its amino acids are CASSIYMNTEAFF. Reference TRBV19 and TRBJ1-1 proteins supply the regions before and after the CDR3; the full variable domain is: DGGITQSPKYLFRKEGQNVTLSCEQNLNHDAMYWYRQDPGQGLRLIYYSQIVNDFQKGDIAEGYSVSREKKESFPLTVTSAQKNPTAFYLCASSIYMNTEAFFGQGTRLTVV.